This is a list of T cell receptor beta chains from one sample in a study of Graves' ophthalmopathy and Graves' hyperthyroidism. TCRdb re-derived calls from the multiplex PCR reads in MiXCR, one entry per CDR3 protein. The sample shows hundreds of thousands of distinct CDR3 sequences, 22% of them seen only once. The sequenced sample consisted of peripheral blood. The receptors here all came from a young woman with stable Graves' hyperthyroidism. Some clones in this sample may be carry-over from other donors' samples. The CDR3 runs from the conserved cysteine through the conserved F or W. Each record gives: clone size, J gene, D gene, V gene, CDR3 DNA, CDR3 protein. D genes are given only for firm matches. Clone size, where shown, is once, few, many, or a class for clones that have expanded.

clone size: many; J gene: TRBJ1-1; D gene: TRBD1; V gene: TRBV12-3/TRBV12-4; CDR3 DNA: TGTGCCAGCAGTGCGATACCGGGACAGGGCACGGGGAACACTGAAGCTTTCTTT; CDR3 protein: CASSAIPGQGTGNTEAFF
clone size: NA; J gene: TRBJ1-2; D gene: NA; V gene: TRBV20-1; CDR3 DNA: TGCAGTGCCTTCGGGGTATTCGACGGCTACACCTTC; CDR3 protein: CSAFGVFDGYTF
clone size: many; J gene: TRBJ2-5; D gene: NA; V gene: TRBV20-1; CDR3 DNA: TGCAGTGCTAGAGAATGGACGACGGAAGAGACCCAGTACTTC; CDR3 protein: CSAREWTTEETQYF
clone size: once; J gene: TRBJ1-5; D gene: NA; V gene: TRBV2; CDR3 DNA: TGTGCCAGCAGTGACAAACGGTCACAGCCCCAGCATTTT; CDR3 protein: CASSDKRSQPQHF
clone size: once; J gene: TRBJ1-5; D gene: TRBD1; V gene: TRBV19; CDR3 DNA: TGTGCCAGTAGTATAGCTGGACAGGGGAAACAATATAGCAATCAGCCCCAGCATTTT; CDR3 protein: CASSIAGQGKQYSNQPQHF
clone size: NA; J gene: TRBJ2-7; D gene: NA; V gene: TRBV5-1; CDR3 DNA: TGCGCCAGCAGCGCGATACAGGGCCGCCAATGGGAGCAGTACTTC; CDR3 protein: CASSAIQGRQWEQYF
clone size: NA; J gene: TRBJ2-2; D gene: NA; V gene: TRBV6-5; CDR3 DNA: TGTGCCAGCAGTTACAACAGCTTTAACACCGGGGAGCTGTTTTTT; CDR3 protein: CASSYNSFNTGELFF
clone size: many; J gene: TRBJ2-7; D gene: TRBD2; V gene: TRBV12-3/TRBV12-4; CDR3 DNA: TGTGCCAGCGCACTGGCGGGGGGGTTAGACGAGCAGTACTTC; CDR3 protein: CASALAGGLDEQYF
clone size: few; J gene: TRBJ1-2; D gene: NA; V gene: TRBV6-1; CDR3 DNA: TGTGCCAGCAGATCACAAGGGGTCGGAGGCTACACCTTC; CDR3 protein: CASRSQGVGGYTF
clone size: NA; J gene: TRBJ1-2; D gene: NA; V gene: TRBV28; CDR3 DNA: TGTGCCAGCACCCCGAGTGGGTTGTATGGCTACACCTTC; CDR3 protein: CASTPSGLYGYTF
clone size: many; J gene: TRBJ1-1; D gene: TRBD1; V gene: TRBV12-3/TRBV12-4; CDR3 DNA: TGTGCCAGCAGTAATGGACAGGGGGCAGGTATCCTGAAAGCTTTCTTT; CDR3 protein: CASSNGQGAGILKAFF
clone size: NA; J gene: TRBJ1-6; D gene: NA; V gene: TRBV7-2; CDR3 DNA: TGTGCCAGCAGCTTAGTTGCTTTGGGGCGAGATTCACCCCTCCACTTT; CDR3 protein: CASSLVALGRDSPLHF
clone size: many; J gene: TRBJ1-2; D gene: NA; V gene: TRBV27; CDR3 DNA: TGTGCCAGCAGTTTATCACCGGGCAGCTATGGCTACACCTTC; CDR3 protein: CASSLSPGSYGYTF
clone size: NA; J gene: TRBJ1-2; D gene: NA; V gene: TRBV20-1; CDR3 DNA: TGCAGTGCTAGAGATGTCGGCGACTATGGCTACACCTTC; CDR3 protein: CSARDVGDYGYTF
clone size: few; J gene: TRBJ2-5; D gene: TRBD2; V gene: TRBV20-1; CDR3 DNA: TGCAGTGCTCCACTAGCGAACCAAGGGACCCAGTACTTC; CDR3 protein: CSAPLANQGTQYF
clone size: many; J gene: TRBJ1-1; D gene: TRBD1; V gene: TRBV6-5; CDR3 DNA: TGTGCCAGCAGTTACACACAGGGGGTTAACACTGAAGCTTTCTTT; CDR3 protein: CASSYTQGVNTEAFF
clone size: many; J gene: TRBJ2-2; D gene: NA; V gene: TRBV6-1; CDR3 DNA: TGTGCCAGCATTGCGGCCCAGGGGGAGGCCGGGGAGCTGTTTTTT; CDR3 protein: CASIAAQGEAGELFF
clone size: many; J gene: TRBJ2-5; D gene: NA; V gene: TRBV15; CDR3 DNA: TGTGCCACCAGCAGAGATGACCAAGAGACCCAGTACTTC; CDR3 protein: CATSRDDQETQYF
clone size: many; J gene: TRBJ1-5; D gene: TRBD1; V gene: TRBV12-3/TRBV12-4; CDR3 DNA: TGTGCCAGCAGTCCCACCACGGGACAGGCCAATCAGCCCCAGCATTTT; CDR3 protein: CASSPTTGQANQPQHF
clone size: NA; J gene: TRBJ1-1; D gene: TRBD1; V gene: TRBV5-1; CDR3 DNA: TGCGCCAGCAGCCCACAGGGGTCCCCGGGGGTCAACACTGAAGCTTTCTTT; CDR3 protein: CASSPQGSPGVNTEAFF
clone size: NA; J gene: TRBJ2-7; D gene: NA; V gene: TRBV25-1; CDR3 DNA: TGTGCCAGCAGTGAATCCAGGGGGGCGACCTACGAGCAGTACTTC; CDR3 protein: CASSESRGATYEQYF
clone size: NA; J gene: TRBJ2-5; D gene: NA; V gene: TRBV11-2; CDR3 DNA: TGTGCCAGCAGCTTAGGGGACTCCCCTAAAGAGACCCAGTACTTC; CDR3 protein: CASSLGDSPKETQYF
clone size: many; J gene: TRBJ1-5; D gene: NA; V gene: TRBV15; CDR3 DNA: TGTGCCACCAGCGGACACATGAGCAATCAGCCCCAGCATTTT; CDR3 protein: CATSGHMSNQPQHF
clone size: NA; J gene: TRBJ1-3; D gene: NA; V gene: TRBV9; CDR3 DNA: TGTGCCAGCAGCGTCGGGGCTCACTCTGGAAACACCATATATTTT; CDR3 protein: CASSVGAHSGNTIYF
clone size: many; J gene: TRBJ2-7; D gene: TRBD1; V gene: TRBV12-3/TRBV12-4; CDR3 DNA: TGTGCCATCCCTGACGGGACAGGGCTTAACTACGAGCAGTACTTC; CDR3 protein: CAIPDGTGLNYEQYF
clone size: NA; J gene: TRBJ1-5; D gene: NA; V gene: TRBV30; CDR3 DNA: TGTGCCTGGAGTGTTGGAGGGGAGGGTCAGCCCCAGCATTTT; CDR3 protein: CAWSVGGEGQPQHF
clone size: few; J gene: TRBJ1-1; D gene: NA; V gene: TRBV7-8; CDR3 DNA: TGTGCCAGCAGCTTAGTCCTCGTGGGCCTCACTGAAGCTTTCTTT; CDR3 protein: CASSLVLVGLTEAFF
clone size: many; J gene: TRBJ2-2; D gene: NA; V gene: TRBV27; CDR3 DNA: TGTGCCAGCAGTTTAACACCCGCGAACACCGGGGAGCTGTTTTTT; CDR3 protein: CASSLTPANTGELFF
clone size: many; J gene: TRBJ1-2; D gene: NA; V gene: TRBV12-3/TRBV12-4; CDR3 DNA: TGTGCCAGCAGTCTACTCAGCGCTTTTAACTATGGCTACACCTTC; CDR3 protein: CASSLLSAFNYGYTF
clone size: many; J gene: TRBJ2-5; D gene: NA; V gene: TRBV28; CDR3 DNA: TGTGCCAGCAGCCCCCTGGTGGGGGAGCAAGAGACCCAGTACTTC; CDR3 protein: CASSPLVGEQETQYF
clone size: many; J gene: TRBJ1-5; D gene: NA; V gene: TRBV15; CDR3 DNA: TGTGCCACCAGCAGAGATGAATTGGCAGTTAGCAATCAGCCCCAGCATTTT; CDR3 protein: CATSRDELAVSNQPQHF
clone size: NA; J gene: TRBJ2-2; D gene: TRBD1; V gene: TRBV27; CDR3 DNA: TGTGCCAGCAGTCCCCACAGGGGGAACACCGGGGAGCTGTTTTTT; CDR3 protein: CASSPHRGNTGELFF
clone size: few; J gene: TRBJ2-5; D gene: NA; V gene: TRBV12-3/TRBV12-4; CDR3 DNA: TGTGCCAGCAGGTCAGGGGACCAAGAGACCCAGTACTTC; CDR3 protein: CASRSGDQETQYF
clone size: few; J gene: TRBJ2-2; D gene: NA; V gene: TRBV12-3/TRBV12-4; CDR3 DNA: TGTGCCACTACGACAGCCGCAAACACCGGGGAGCTGTTTTTT; CDR3 protein: CATTTAANTGELFF
clone size: many; J gene: TRBJ2-5; D gene: NA; V gene: TRBV27; CDR3 DNA: TGTGCCAGCAGTTTTTTACAGGATCATCAAGAGACCCAGTACTTC; CDR3 protein: CASSFLQDHQETQYF
clone size: many; J gene: TRBJ1-1; D gene: NA; V gene: TRBV20-1; CDR3 DNA: TGCAGTGCTAGAGATCGGGGACGAGGTGAAGCTTTCTTT; CDR3 protein: CSARDRGRGEAFF
clone size: NA; J gene: TRBJ2-4; D gene: TRBD1; V gene: TRBV20-1; CDR3 DNA: TGCAGTGCTGACCCCGGGACAGGGGACATTCAGTACTTC; CDR3 protein: CSADPGTGDIQYF
clone size: many; J gene: TRBJ2-2; D gene: NA; V gene: TRBV7-3; CDR3 DNA: TGTGCCAGCAGCCGACAGACGAACACCGGGGAGCTGTTTTTT; CDR3 protein: CASSRQTNTGELFF
clone size: NA; J gene: TRBJ2-7; D gene: NA; V gene: TRBV12-3/TRBV12-4; CDR3 DNA: TGTGCCAGCAGAGACAAGTTCTCCTACGAGCAGTACTTC; CDR3 protein: CASRDKFSYEQYF
clone size: many; J gene: TRBJ2-7; D gene: TRBD2; V gene: TRBV5-1; CDR3 DNA: TGTGCCAGCAGCTTAGGGTTAGCGGGGGCCTACGAGCAGTACTTC; CDR3 protein: CASSLGLAGAYEQYF
clone size: many; J gene: TRBJ2-4; D gene: NA; V gene: TRBV28; CDR3 DNA: TGTGCCAGCAGTTCGAACAGGGAAGCCAAAAACATTCAGTACTTC; CDR3 protein: CASSSNREAKNIQYF
clone size: few; J gene: TRBJ2-5; D gene: NA; V gene: TRBV19; CDR3 DNA: TGTGCGGTCGACACCCACACCCCGCGAGAGACCCAGTACTTC; CDR3 protein: CAVDTHTPRETQYF
clone size: many; J gene: TRBJ2-2; D gene: NA; V gene: TRBV6-1; CDR3 DNA: TGTGCCAGCAGTGAAAGCCGATTCAGGGGCACCGGGGAGCTGTTTTTT; CDR3 protein: CASSESRFRGTGELFF
clone size: NA; J gene: TRBJ1-5; D gene: TRBD1; V gene: TRBV6-2/TRBV6-3; CDR3 DNA: TGTGCCAGCAGTTACCCAACCGGGACAGGGGGCGCGAGCAATCAGCCCCAGCATTTT; CDR3 protein: CASSYPTGTGGASNQPQHF
clone size: NA; J gene: TRBJ2-7; D gene: TRBD1; V gene: TRBV11-1; CDR3 DNA: TGTGCCAGCAGCCACGGGACAGGGTTTGGGTACGAGCAGTACTTC; CDR3 protein: CASSHGTGFGYEQYF
clone size: NA; J gene: TRBJ1-5; D gene: NA; V gene: TRBV18; CDR3 DNA: TGTGCCAGCTCACCGAGCAGGGATAGCAATCAGCCCCAGCATTTT; CDR3 protein: CASSPSRDSNQPQHF
clone size: once; J gene: TRBJ1-6; D gene: NA; V gene: TRBV2; CDR3 DNA: TGTGCCAGCAGTGTTGGCCCCCTCCACTTT; CDR3 protein: CASSVGPLHF
clone size: many; J gene: TRBJ1-2; D gene: NA; V gene: TRBV6-1; CDR3 DNA: TGTGCCAGCAGTGAAACGGAGACCAATGGCTACACCTTC; CDR3 protein: CASSETETNGYTF
clone size: NA; J gene: TRBJ2-1; D gene: TRBD2; V gene: TRBV5-5; CDR3 DNA: TGTGCCAGCAGCCCCCCCGGACTAGCGGGCGAGCAGTTCTTC; CDR3 protein: CASSPPGLAGEQFF